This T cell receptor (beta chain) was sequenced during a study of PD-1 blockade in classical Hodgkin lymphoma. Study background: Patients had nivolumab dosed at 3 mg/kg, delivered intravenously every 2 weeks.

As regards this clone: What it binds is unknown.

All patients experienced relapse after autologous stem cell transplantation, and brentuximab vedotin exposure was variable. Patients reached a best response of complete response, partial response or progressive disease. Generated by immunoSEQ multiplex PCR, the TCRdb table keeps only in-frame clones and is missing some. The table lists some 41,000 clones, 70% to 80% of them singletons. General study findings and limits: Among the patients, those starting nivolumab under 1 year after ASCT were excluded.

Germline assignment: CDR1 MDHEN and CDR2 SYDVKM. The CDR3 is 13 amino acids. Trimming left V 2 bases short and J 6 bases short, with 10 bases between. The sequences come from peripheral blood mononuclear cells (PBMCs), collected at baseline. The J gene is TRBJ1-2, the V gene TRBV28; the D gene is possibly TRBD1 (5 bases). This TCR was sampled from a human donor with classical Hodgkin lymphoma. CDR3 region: CASSLRQHHGYTF. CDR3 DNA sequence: TGTGCCAGCAGTTTAAGACAGCACCATGGCTACACCTTC.